These 15 T cell receptor beta chains came from one sample sequenced in a study of OX40 agonist ivuxolimab in advanced cancers. The table came from immunoSEQ multiplex PCR; TCRdb's copy has only in-frame clones and leaves some out. There are more than 65,000 clones in the sample; around 94% occur only once, and around 16% lies in the top ten. This specimen consisted of CD4+ or CD8+ T cells sorted from blood, obtained in a trial of the OX40 agonist ivuxolimab. These receptors were collected from an adult with an advanced solid tumor such as melanoma, head and neck, liver or kidney cancer.

The V and J genes are TRBV10-3 and TRBJ1-2; D is unresolved. Germline V gives CDR1 ENHRY, CDR2 SYGVKD. CDR3 length: 10 amino acids. The V end was cut by 8 bases, the J end by 5 bases, with 6 bases between. DNA for the CDR3: TGTGCCATCGGATTGTATGGCTACACCTTC. Its protein is CAIGLYGYTF.

The CDR3 region is CASSWTSRDEQYF. The DNA for the CDR3 is TGTGCCAGCAGTTGGACTAGCAGAGACGAGCAGTACTTC. The chain carries TRBV2 and TRBJ2-7; 8 bases match TRBD2. V trimming: 5 bases; J trimming: 5 bases; junction bases outside the gene matches: 5. Germline V gives CDR1 SNHLY, CDR2 FYNNEI. The CDR3 is 13 residues long.

The V call is TRBV15, the J call TRBJ1-3, with D hard to call. This CDR3 has 14 amino acids. V was pared by 9 bases and J by 0 bases, with 12 bases between. Germline CDR1 and CDR2: LNHNV and YYDKDF (reference sequence). CDR3 in amino acids: CATSGGDSGNTIYF. In DNA form, the CDR3 reads TGTGCCACTTCAGGTGGGGACTCTGGAAACACCATATATTTT.

The chain couples TRBV19 to TRBJ1-1, with TRBD1 as a possible D gene (6 bases). Per germline, CDR1 LNHDA and CDR2 SQIVND (reference sequence). Trimming pared 5 bases from V and 4 bases from J, leaving 11 bases between. The CDR3 consists of 13 residues. The CDR3 DNA follows: TGTGCCAGTAGTCCGCAGGGGACCACTGAAGCTTTCTTT. This gives the protein CASSPQGTTEAFF.

The chain is built from TRBV15 and TRBJ2-7; no reliable D call. Trimming cost V 2 bases and J 0 bases, with 8 bases left between them. The CDR3 consists of 14 residues. Germline V gene lookup returns CDR1 LNHNV and CDR2 YYDKDF (reference sequence). This chain's CDR3 is CATSRTTSSYEQYF. The CDR3 region has the DNA TGTGCCACCAGCAGAACTACCAGCTCCTACGAGCAGTACTTC.

The V and J genes are TRBV7-9 and TRBJ2-7, with no clear D. The CDR3 sequence is 13 residues long. Germline CDR1 reads SEHNR; CDR2 reads FQNEAQ (reference sequence). The V and J ends lost 2 bases and 5 bases respectively, with 10 bases between them. CDR3 in amino acids: CASSLNDGHEQYF. For the CDR3, the DNA is TGTGCCAGCAGCTTAAACGACGGACACGAGCAGTACTTC.

The chain combines TRBV9 with TRBJ2-1; TRBD2 might be the D (6 bases). CDR3 length: 17 residues. Trimming stripped 0 bases from V and 4 bases from J, with 17 bases between. CDR1 is SGDLS and CDR2 is YYNGEE in the germline V gene. The CDR3 DNA reads TGTGCCAGCAGCGTAGCTGGAGTAACTAGCACATACAATGAGCAGTTCTTC. This gives the protein CASSVAGVTSTYNEQFF. The complete variable domain, with remaining parts taken from reference TRBV9 and TRBJ2-1, reads DSGVTQTPKHLITATGQRVTLRCSPRSGDLSVYWYQQSLDQGLQFLIQYYNGEERAKGNILERFSAQQFPDLHSELNLSSLELGDSALYFCASSVAGVTSTYNEQFFGPGTRLTVL.

This rearrangement joins TRBV6-1 to TRBJ2-7, with TRBD2 as a possible D gene (5 bases). From germline, CDR1 is MNHNS and CDR2 SASEGT. This CDR3 is 13 amino acids long. V was cut by 4 bases and J by 0 bases, with 7 bases left in between. The CDR3 loop is CASSVTSSYEQYF. The CDR3 nucleotides read TGTGCCAGCAGTGTTACTAGCTCCTACGAGCAGTACTTC.

In its sample, this clone was seen once. V is TRBV4-3 and J is TRBJ1-2; D possibly corresponds to TRBD1 (6 bases). V lost 2 bases, J lost 3 bases, and 16 bases lay in between. Germline CDR1 and CDR2: LGHNA and YSLEER. The CDR3 is 16 amino acids. The CDR3 is CASSQTREGGYYGYTF. The CDR3, as DNA: TGCGCCAGCAGCCAAACCAGGGAAGGGGGGTACTATGGCTACACCTTC.

The V gene is TRBV6-6, the J gene TRBJ2-7, with a weak D call TRBD2 (6 bases). CDR1 is MNHNY and CDR2 is SVGAGI in the germline V gene (reference sequence). CDR3 size: 14 residues. V was shortened by 2 bases and J by 3 bases, with 11 bases between the two germline ends. The CDR3 region is CASSYTGGFYEQYF. Written as DNA, the CDR3 is TGTGCCAGCAGTTACACCGGGGGATTCTACGAGCAGTACTTC.

The chain links TRBV13 to TRBJ2-7, with D tentatively TRBD2 (6 bases). This CDR3 comprises 15 residues. The ends were cut back, 1 base at V and 3 bases at J, with 13 bases in the middle. Germline lookup yields CDR1 PRHDT and CDR2 FYEKMQ (reference sequence). The CDR3 coding sequence is TGTGCCAGCAGCTTAGTCGGAGGGATGCTCTACGAGCAGTACTTC. Protein sequence: CASSLVGGMLYEQYF.

The chain is built from TRBV19 and TRBJ1-1; D call uncertain. This CDR3 contains 15 residues. Germline values: CDR1 LNHDA, CDR2 SQIVND (reference sequence). V dropped 4 bases and J dropped 4 bases, with 16 bases sitting between them. Here the CDR3 reads CASSRRPYTSTEAFF. The CDR3 coding sequence is TGTGCCAGTAGTAGACGGCCCTATACAAGCACTGAAGCTTTCTTT.

V and J are TRBV27 and TRBJ1-3, with D unclear. The CDR3 spans 15 residues. V lost 7 bases and J lost 2, with 15 bases in between. The V gene's germline CDR1 is MNHEY and CDR2 SMNVEV (reference sequence). The CDR3: CASKPIVGTGNTIYF. The CDR3 DNA follows: TGTGCCAGCAAACCTATAGTGGGTACTGGAAACACCATATATTTT.

The V call is TRBV4-1, the J call TRBJ2-7; no reliable D call. Germline assignment: CDR1 MGHRA and CDR2 YSYEKL. The V and J ends lost 4 bases and 7 bases respectively, with 11 bases between them. The CDR3 loop spans 12 amino acids. The CDR3 loop reads CASSLPAREQYF. The CDR3 DNA reads as TGCGCCAGCAGCCTCCCGGCCCGGGAGCAGTACTTC.

The CDR3 nucleotides read TGTGCCAGCAGCCCCTCCGGCGGGAGGGAGAAATACACAGATACGCAGTATTTT. Translation gives CASSPSGGREKYTDTQYF. The V call is TRBV7-2, the J call TRBJ2-3, with 9 bases lining up with TRBD2. V gave up 5 bases and J gave up 2 bases; unmatched junction bases: 14. This CDR3 has 18 amino acids. CDR1 and CDR2 (germline): SGHTA, FQGNSA.